What follows is one T cell receptor (beta chain) and its context. This specimen comes from a study of blood T cell repertoires in COVID-19. Study-level background: Specimens from acute and convalescent COVID-19 originated in the United States, Italy and Spain. Sample material is recorded as cDNA or gDNA derived from T cells, B-cell-depleted T cells, or PBMCs.

In the original processing: Quantification of nucleated cells was approximated via reference gene primer amplification. Sequencing used immunoSEQ multiplex PCR; TCRdb keeps in-frame clones, though not all of them. The DNA was the basis for D and trimming; V, J and clone size are from that table. The sample holds tens of thousands of clones, 83% seen once. V was shortened by 0 bases and J by 3 bases, with 6 bases between the two germline ends. The germline V gene has CDR1 SGHAT and CDR2 FQNNGV. This CDR3 is built from 13 residues. The sequence was collected from a human donor in a cohort sampled during active COVID-19. What was sequenced was peripheral blood. The chain recombines TRBV11-2 with TRBJ2-7; the D is unclear. The CDR3 loop reads CASSLDSGYEQYF. CDR3 DNA: TGTGCCAGCAGCTTAGACAGTGGCTACGAGCAGTACTTC.